Each of the 10 T cell receptor beta chains below was sequenced from the same sample in a study of blood T cells in healthy people across ages. Using a J-beta primer mix together with a sample-barcoded 5' primer, a second PCR was run for roughly 6 to 12 cycles. MiXCR, run by TCRdb on the 5' RACE reads, gives a single entry per CDR3 protein. This repertoire shows approximately 1,700,000 distinct CDR3 sequences, approximately 39% found once; its top ten account for more than 20%. Sequencing was performed on blood. Every receptor here comes from a human donor in good health.

The chain employs TRBV4-1 and TRBJ2-2; D unclear. The length of the CDR3 is 12 residues. Germline V gene lookup returns CDR1 MGHRA and CDR2 YSYEKL. With 3 bases removed from V and 6 bases from J, the gap between germline ends came to 5 bases. Here the CDR3 reads CASSHSPGELFF. Written as DNA, the CDR3 is TGCGCCAGCAGCCATTCCCCCGGGGAGCTGTTTTTT.

The J gene is TRBJ2-7, the V gene TRBV4-2; 15 bases fit TRBD2. This CDR3 region has 19 residues. Germline CDR1 is LGHNA and CDR2 is YNFKEQ. The junction had 10 bases not matched to a gene; V was cut back by 3 bases and J by 1 base. CDR3 amino acids: CASSHPGLAGGRGSYEQYF. CDR3 DNA sequence: TGTGCCAGCAGCCACCCGGGACTAGCGGGGGGCCGAGGGTCCTACGAGCAGTACTTC.

The rearrangement uses TRBV5-5 and TRBJ2-3; 7 nucleotides match TRBD2. CDR3 length: 15 residues. The germline V gene encodes CDR1 SGHKS and CDR2 YYEKEE (reference sequence). The trim removed 7 bases at V and 4 bases at J, leaving 12 bases unmatched. CDR3 in DNA: TGTGCCAGCGCCTCATCACGGGGGGACTCAGATACGCAGTATTTT. Its translation is CASASSRGDSDTQYF. Looking up the rest from reference TRBV5-5 and TRBJ2-3 gives the full variable domain: DAGVTQSPTHLIKTRGQQVTLRCSPISGHKSVSWYQQVLGQGPQFIFQYYEKEERGRGNFPDRFSARQFPNYSSELNVNALLLGDSALYLCASASSRGDSDTQYFGPGTRLTVL.

The sample holds a few counts of this clonotype. The V gene is TRBV24-1, the J gene TRBJ2-2; D gene ambiguous. The CDR3 runs to 15 residues. V was pared by 0 bases and J by 1 base, with 5 bases between. The germline gives CDR1 KGHDR, CDR2 SFDVKD. In DNA form, the CDR3 reads TGTGCCACCAGTGATTTGGACGGGAACACCGGGGAGCTGTTTTTT. Encoded protein: CATSDLDGNTGELFF.

This clonotype was seen more than once but under ten times. The rearrangement uses TRBV29-1 and TRBJ1-3; TRBD1 aligns across 11 bases. Germline CDR1 and CDR2: SQVTM and ANQGSEA. This CDR3 spans 17 amino acids. The ends lost 8 bases at V and 0 bases at J; junction bases unmatched: 12. The chain's CDR3 is CSLSRTGGPLSGNTIYF. The CDR3 region has the DNA TGCAGCCTTAGCCGGACAGGGGGCCCCCTCTCTGGAAACACCATATATTTT.

In its sample, this clonotype was seen a few times. V usage is TRBV25-1 and J usage is TRBJ2-7; D remains unclear. This CDR3 spans 15 amino acids. Germline CDR1 MGHDK, CDR2 SYGVNS. V lost 5 bases and J 3 bases, leaving 17 bases between the germline ends. CDR3 residues: CASSTPDGIFYEQYF. The CDR3, as DNA: TGTGCCAGCAGTACACCGGACGGAATTTTCTACGAGCAGTACTTC.

The V and J genes are TRBV3-1 and TRBJ2-5; 9 bases align to TRBD1. Germline V gene lookup returns CDR1 LGHDT and CDR2 YNNKEL (reference sequence). The J segment lost 5 bases and the V segment lost 0 bases, leaving 7 bases of the junction unmatched. The CDR3 length is 16 residues. The CDR3 DNA reads as TGTGCCAGCAGCCAAGATATGGGACAGGGCGGGGAGACCCAGTACTTC. This encodes CASSQDMGQGGETQYF.

The V and J genes are TRBV2 and TRBJ2-4; perhaps D is TRBD1 or TRBD2 (5 bases each). The J call is uncertain, as TRBJ2-7 better fits the DNA end. Per germline, CDR1 SNHLY and CDR2 FYNNEI. The CDR3 runs 12 residues. CDR3 loop: CASVWGNYEQYF. The CDR3 DNA follows: TGTGCCAGCGTGTGGGGGAATTACGAGCAGTACTTC.

This clonotype was observed a few times. The J gene is TRBJ2-4, the V gene TRBV5-1; D unclear. CDR1 and CDR2 (germline): SGHRS, YFSETQ. The CDR3 is 13 amino acids. Between the trimmed V and J ends, which lost 2 bases and 15 bases, there was a span of 18 bases. As DNA, the CDR3 is TGCGCCAGCAGCTTAGCAGGTAGAAGTCGGTGGTACTTC. It is translated as CASSLAGRSRWYF.

The table lists this clonotype with a few counts. J is TRBJ2-3 and V is TRBV11-2; TRBD1 aligns across 8 bases. This CDR3 region has 15 residues. The V and J ends lost 5 bases and 4 bases, in that order; junction bases with no gene match: 8. CDR1 is SGHAT and CDR2 is FQNNGV in the germline V gene. CDR3 in amino acids: CASSTQTGVSDTQYF. In DNA form, the CDR3 reads TGTGCCAGCAGCACTCAGACAGGGGTCTCAGATACGCAGTATTTT.